This T cell receptor (beta chain) was identified during a study of cytomegalovirus exposure and HLA in healthy donors. Overall study results and limits: Donor immune exposure was known only as CMV serostatus. Presence/absence comparisons presumed near-even sequencing depth among donors.

The CDR3 extends over 14 amino acids. The V gene's germline CDR1 is SGHNT and CDR2 YYREEE (reference sequence). Trimming shortened V by 3 bases and J by 7 bases, and 13 bases separated the two germline ends. This clone came up once. Its antigen remains unidentified. Amplification used 60 Vbeta primers and 13 Jbeta primers. TCRdb's table, derived via immunoSEQ multiplex PCR, lists solely in-frame clones and lacks some. The table lists about 85,000 clones, 67% of them singletons, with around 2.3% in the top ten. This sequence was found in a man aged 25-40 years in good health and CMV-seronegative. The rearrangement uses TRBV5-4 and TRBJ2-2; possibly TRBD1 for D (6 bases). Sequencing was done on a sample of PBMCs. The CDR3 here is CASSSGGAVGELFF. The CDR3 DNA reads as TGTGCCAGCAGCTCTGGGGGCGCGGTCGGGGAGCTGTTTTTT.